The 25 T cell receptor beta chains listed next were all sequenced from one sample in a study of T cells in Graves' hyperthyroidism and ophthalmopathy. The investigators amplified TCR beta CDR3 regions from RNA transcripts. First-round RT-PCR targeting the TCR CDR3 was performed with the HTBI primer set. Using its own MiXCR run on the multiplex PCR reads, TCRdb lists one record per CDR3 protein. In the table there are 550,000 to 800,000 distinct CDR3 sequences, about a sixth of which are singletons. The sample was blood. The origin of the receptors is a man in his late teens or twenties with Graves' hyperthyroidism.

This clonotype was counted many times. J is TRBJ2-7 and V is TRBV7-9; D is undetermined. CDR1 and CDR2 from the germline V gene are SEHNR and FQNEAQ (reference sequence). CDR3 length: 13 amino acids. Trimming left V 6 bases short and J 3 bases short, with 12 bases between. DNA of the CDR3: TGTGCCAGCAGTGTGCCCGGTTTCTACGAGCAGTACTTC. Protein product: CASSVPGFYEQYF.

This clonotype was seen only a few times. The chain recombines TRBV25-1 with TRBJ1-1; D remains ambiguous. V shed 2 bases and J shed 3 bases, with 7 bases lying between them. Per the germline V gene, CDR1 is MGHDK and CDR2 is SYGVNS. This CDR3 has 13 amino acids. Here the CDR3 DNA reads TGTGCCAGCAGTGAAGGGCCCCACACTGAAGCTTTCTTT. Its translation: CASSEGPHTEAFF. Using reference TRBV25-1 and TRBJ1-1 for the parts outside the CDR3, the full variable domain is EADIYQTPRYLVIGTGKKITLECSQTMGHDKMYWYQQDPGMELHLIHYSYGVNSTEKGDLSSESTVSRIRTEHFPLTLESARPSHTSQYLCASSEGPHTEAFFGQGTRLTVV.

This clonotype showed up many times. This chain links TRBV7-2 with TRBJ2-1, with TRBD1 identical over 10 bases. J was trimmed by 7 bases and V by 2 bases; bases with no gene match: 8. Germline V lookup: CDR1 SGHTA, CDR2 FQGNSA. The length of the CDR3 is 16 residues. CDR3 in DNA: TGTGCCAGCAGCTTATTCAGGGACAGGGGTAGTAATGAGCAGTTCTTC. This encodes CASSLFRDRGSNEQFF. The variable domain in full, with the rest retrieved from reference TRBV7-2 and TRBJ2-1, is GAGVSQSPSNKVTEKGKDVELRCDPISGHTALYWYRQSLGQGLEFLIYFQGNSAPDKSGLPSDRFSAERTGGSVSTLTIQRTQQEDSAVYLCASSLFRDRGSNEQFFGPGTRLTVL.

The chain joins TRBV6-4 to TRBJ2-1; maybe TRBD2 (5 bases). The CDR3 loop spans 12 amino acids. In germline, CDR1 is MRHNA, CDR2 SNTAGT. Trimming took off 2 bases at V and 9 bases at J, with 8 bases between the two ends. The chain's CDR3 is CASSDRAGEQFF. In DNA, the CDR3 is TGTGCCAGCAGTGACAGGGCGGGTGAGCAGTTCTTC.

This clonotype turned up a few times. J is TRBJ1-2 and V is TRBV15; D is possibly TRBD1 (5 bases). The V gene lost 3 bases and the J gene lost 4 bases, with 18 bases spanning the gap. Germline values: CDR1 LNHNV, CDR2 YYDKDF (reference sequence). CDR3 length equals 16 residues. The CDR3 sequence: CATSSDRGLGGYGYTF. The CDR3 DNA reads TGTGCCACCAGCAGCGACCGGGGCCTCGGGGGCTATGGCTACACCTTC.

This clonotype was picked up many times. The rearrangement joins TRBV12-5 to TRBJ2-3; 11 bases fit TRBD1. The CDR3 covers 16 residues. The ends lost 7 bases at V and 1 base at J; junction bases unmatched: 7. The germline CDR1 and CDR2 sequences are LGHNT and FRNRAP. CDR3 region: CASVKRDRGGTDTQYF. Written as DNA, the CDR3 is TGTGCTAGTGTCAAGCGGGACAGGGGGGGCACAGATACGCAGTATTTT.

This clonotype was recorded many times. For the CDR3, the DNA is TGTGCCAGCAGTTACTCGAGGGGGGGTGAGCAGTTCTTC. Amino acid sequence: CASSYSRGGEQFF. The gene calls are TRBV6-6 and TRBJ2-1; D might be TRBD2 (7 bases). This CDR3 is built from 13 residues. CDR1 and CDR2 from the germline V gene are MNHNY and SVGAGI (reference sequence). V was clipped by 0 bases and J by 9 bases, with 9 bases between them.

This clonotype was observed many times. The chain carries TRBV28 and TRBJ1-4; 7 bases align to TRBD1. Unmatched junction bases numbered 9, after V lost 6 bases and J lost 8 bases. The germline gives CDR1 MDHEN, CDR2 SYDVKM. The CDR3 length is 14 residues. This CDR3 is CASRETGSKEKLFF. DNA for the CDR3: TGTGCCAGCAGGGAGACAGGGTCCAAGGAAAAACTGTTTTTT.

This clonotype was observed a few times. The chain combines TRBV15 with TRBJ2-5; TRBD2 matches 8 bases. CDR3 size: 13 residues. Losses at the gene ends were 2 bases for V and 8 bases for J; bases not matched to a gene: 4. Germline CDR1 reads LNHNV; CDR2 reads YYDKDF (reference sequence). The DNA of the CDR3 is TGTGCCACCAGCAGATCCCGGGGGGGAACCCAGTACTTC. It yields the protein CATSRSRGGTQYF.

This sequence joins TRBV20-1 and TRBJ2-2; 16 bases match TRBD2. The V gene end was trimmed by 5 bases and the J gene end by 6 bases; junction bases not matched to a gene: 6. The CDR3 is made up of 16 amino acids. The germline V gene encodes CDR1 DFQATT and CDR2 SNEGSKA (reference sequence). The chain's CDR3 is CSAPGTSGRAPGELFF. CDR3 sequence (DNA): TGCAGTGCTCCGGGGACTAGCGGGAGGGCCCCCGGGGAGCTGTTTTTT.

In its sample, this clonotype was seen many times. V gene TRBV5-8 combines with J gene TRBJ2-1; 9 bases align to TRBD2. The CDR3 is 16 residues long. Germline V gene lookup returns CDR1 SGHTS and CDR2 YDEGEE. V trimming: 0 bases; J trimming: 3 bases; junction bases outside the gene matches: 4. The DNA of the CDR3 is TGTGCCAGCAGCTTGGCGGCTAGCGGGGACTACAATGAGCAGTTCTTC. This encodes CASSLAASGDYNEQFF.

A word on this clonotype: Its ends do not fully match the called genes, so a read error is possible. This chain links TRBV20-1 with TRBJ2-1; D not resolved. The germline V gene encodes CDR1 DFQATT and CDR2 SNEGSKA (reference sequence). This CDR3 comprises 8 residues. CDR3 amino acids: CSANEQLF. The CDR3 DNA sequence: TGCAGTGCTAATGAGCAGCTCTTC.

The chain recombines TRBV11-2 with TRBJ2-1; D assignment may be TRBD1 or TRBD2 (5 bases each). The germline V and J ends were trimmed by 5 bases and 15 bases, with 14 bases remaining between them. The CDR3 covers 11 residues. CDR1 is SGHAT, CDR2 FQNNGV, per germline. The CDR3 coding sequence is TGTGCCAGCAGCGAGAGGGGATTCCGGTTCTTC. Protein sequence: CASSERGFRFF.

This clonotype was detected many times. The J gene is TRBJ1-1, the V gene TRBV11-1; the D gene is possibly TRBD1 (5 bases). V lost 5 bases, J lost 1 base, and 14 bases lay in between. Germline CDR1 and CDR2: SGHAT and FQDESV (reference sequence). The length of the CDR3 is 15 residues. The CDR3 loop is CASSQHRGTNTEAFF. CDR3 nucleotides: TGTGCCAGCAGCCAACATAGGGGCACGAACACTGAAGCTTTCTTT.

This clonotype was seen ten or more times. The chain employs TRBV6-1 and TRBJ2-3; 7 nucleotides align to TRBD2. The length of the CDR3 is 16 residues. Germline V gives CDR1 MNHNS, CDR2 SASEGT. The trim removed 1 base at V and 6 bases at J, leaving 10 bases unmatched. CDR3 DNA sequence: TGTGCCAGCAGTGAAGATGGGACTACCCTTGAGGATACGCAGTATTTT. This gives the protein CASSEDGTTLEDTQYF.

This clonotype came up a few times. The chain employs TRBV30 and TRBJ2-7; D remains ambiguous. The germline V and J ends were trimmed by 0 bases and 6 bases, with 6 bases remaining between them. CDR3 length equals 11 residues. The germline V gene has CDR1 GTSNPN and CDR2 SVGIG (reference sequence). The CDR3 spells CAWSVWGEQYF. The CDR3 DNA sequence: TGTGCCTGGAGTGTGTGGGGCGAGCAGTACTTC.

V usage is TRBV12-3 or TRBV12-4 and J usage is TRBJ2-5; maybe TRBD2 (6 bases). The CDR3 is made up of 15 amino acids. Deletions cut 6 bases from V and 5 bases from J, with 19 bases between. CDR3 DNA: TGTGCCAGCAGCTCGGGACTCCTAGGGAGGGAGACCCAGTACTTC. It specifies CASSSGLLGRETQYF.

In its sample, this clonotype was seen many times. The CDR3 protein is CASTPGLAHNEQFF. CDR3 bases: TGTGCCAGCACGCCGGGACTAGCGCACAATGAGCAGTTCTTC. This chain joins TRBV2 and TRBJ2-1; 10 bases fit TRBD2. J gave up 5 bases and V 7 bases, and 5 bases lay outside the gene matches. This CDR3 has 14 residues. Germline V CDR1 and CDR2: SNHLY, FYNNEI.

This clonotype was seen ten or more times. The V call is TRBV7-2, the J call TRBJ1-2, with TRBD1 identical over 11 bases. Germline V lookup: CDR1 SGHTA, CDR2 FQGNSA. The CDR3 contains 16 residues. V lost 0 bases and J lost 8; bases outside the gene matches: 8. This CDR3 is CASSLARADRGRGYTF. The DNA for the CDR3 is TGTGCCAGCAGCTTAGCGCGGGCGGACAGGGGGCGCGGCTACACCTTC. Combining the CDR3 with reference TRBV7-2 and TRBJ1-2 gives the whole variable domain GAGVSQSPSNKVTEKGKDVELRCDPISGHTALYWYRQSLGQGLEFLIYFQGNSAPDKSGLPSDRFSAERTGGSVSTLTIQRTQQEDSAVYLCASSLARADRGRGYTFGSGTRLTVV.

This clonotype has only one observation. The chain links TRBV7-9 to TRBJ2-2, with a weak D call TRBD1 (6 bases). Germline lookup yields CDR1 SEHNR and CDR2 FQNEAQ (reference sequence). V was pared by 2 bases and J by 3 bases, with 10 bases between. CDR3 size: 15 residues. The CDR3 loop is CASSLTGTYTGELFF. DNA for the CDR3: TGTGCCAGCAGCTTAACAGGGACCTACACCGGGGAGCTGTTTTTT.

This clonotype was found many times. CDR3 nucleotide sequence: TGTGCCAGCAGCTTATCGAGGCACGATGAAAAACTGTTTTTT. Translated: CASSLSRHDEKLFF. The V and J genes are TRBV7-2 and TRBJ1-4; D is unclear. This CDR3 has 14 residues. The germline V gene has CDR1 SGHTA and CDR2 FQGNSA. Trimming stripped 2 bases from V and 6 bases from J, with 10 bases between.

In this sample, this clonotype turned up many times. The CDR3 is CASSLDPSRTQYF. In DNA form, the CDR3 reads TGTGCCAGCAGCTTAGATCCGTCGCGGACCCAGTACTTC. The genes are TRBV11-2 and TRBJ2-5; D uncertain. V was clipped by 0 bases and J by 7 bases, with 9 bases between them. Germline CDR1 and CDR2: SGHAT and FQNNGV. This CDR3 has 13 amino acids.

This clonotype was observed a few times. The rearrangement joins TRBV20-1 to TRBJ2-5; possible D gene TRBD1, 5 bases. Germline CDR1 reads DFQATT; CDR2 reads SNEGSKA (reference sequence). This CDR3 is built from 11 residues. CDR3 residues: CSAGSQETQYF. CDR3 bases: TGCAGCGCAGGGTCCCAAGAGACCCAGTACTTC.

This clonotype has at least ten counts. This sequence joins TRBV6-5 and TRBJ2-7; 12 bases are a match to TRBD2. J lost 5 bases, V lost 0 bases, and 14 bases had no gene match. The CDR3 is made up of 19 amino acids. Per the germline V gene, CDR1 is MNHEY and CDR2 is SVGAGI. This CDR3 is CASSYSHLAGGPRLHEQYF. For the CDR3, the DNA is TGTGCCAGCAGTTACTCCCATCTAGCGGGAGGGCCTCGGCTCCACGAGCAGTACTTC.

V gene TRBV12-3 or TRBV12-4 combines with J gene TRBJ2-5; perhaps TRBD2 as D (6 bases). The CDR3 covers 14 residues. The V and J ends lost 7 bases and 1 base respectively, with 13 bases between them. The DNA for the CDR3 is TGTGCCAGCACGCTCCGGGGGAGCCAAGAGACCCAGTACTTC. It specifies CASTLRGSQETQYF.